A selection of T cell receptor beta chains follows, all from one sample in a study of CD8+ T cells in alopecia areata. Generated by immunoSEQ multiplex PCR, the TCRdb table keeps only in-frame clones and is missing some. The table lists hundreds of thousands of clones, around 67% of them singletons. Source: CD4+ T cells sorted from blood, taken at week 0. These receptors came from a human donor with alopecia areata. The conserved cysteine and the conserved F or W are not part of the CDR3 here. Fields, in order: clone size, V gene, CDR3 length, CDR3 protein. Clone size is stated in some rows and not others, as once, few, many or a class when expanded.

>NA|TRBV14|14
ASSPLTGRGSGELF
>NA|TRBV29-1|11
SVASGVNQPQH
>NA|TRBV5-1|14
ASSTTGAQGTGELF
>NA|TRBV30|9
AWAPGNTIY
>NA|TRBV30|12
AWSGKAAGNTIY
>NA|TRBV4-1|16
ASSQDLDVGRVAGELF
>NA|TRBV29-1|10
SVGAGTDTQY
>NA|TRBV7-2|12
ASSTHRGRTEAF
>NA|TRBV29-1|9
SARDIYGYT
>NA|TRBV25-1|11
ASTPRGGSGYT
>NA|TRBV7-6|12
ASSRTDSTGELF
>NA|TRBV29-1|12
SAGSGTGGYEQY
>NA|TRBV5-1|15
ASSLVVQGGYNYGYT
>few|TRBV29-1|12
SVAAGGSTDTQY
>few|TRBV2|12
ASSETRYQETQY
>NA|TRBV6-1|13
ASSGDRGMTGELF
>NA|TRBV6-1|13
ASSTLGGGANVLT
>NA|TRBV2|12
ASSALQGDQPQH
>once|TRBV30|12
AWRGLGTGGGYT
>NA|TRBV5-1|13
ASSLLTGAGNEQF
>NA|TRBV15|13
ATSLDRGRTGELF
>NA|TRBV5-6|14
ASSDTGGGHQETQY
>few|TRBV4-1|15
ASSPSRPVRLNSPLH
>few|TRBV7-3|13
ASSLRAGLGETQY